These T cell receptor beta chains were read from a single sample in a study of blood T cell repertoires in COVID-19. Only in-frame clones appear in the TCRdb table, and some are missing; sequencing was by immunoSEQ multiplex PCR. The data hold about 430,000 clones, with around nine tenths observed a single time. Sequencing used PBMCs or T cells enriched from blood (not recorded which). The origin of the receptors is a woman younger than 30 who had been exposed to COVID-19. Both conserved end residues are part of each CDR3. A D gene is named only where the DNA matches it firmly. Some rows have no size entry. The others give once, few or many, or a class for an expanded clone.

d_gene	j_gene	v_gene	abundance	CDR3nt	CDR3aa
TRBD1	TRBJ1-6	TRBV11-2	.	TGTGCCAGCAGCCCGAAGACAGGGTTTTATAATTCACCCCTCCACTTT	CASSPKTGFYNSPLHF
.	TRBJ1-5	TRBV12-3/TRBV12-4	.	TGTGCCAGCAGTCCAGACAGGCTTCAGCCCCAGCATTTT	CASSPDRLQPQHF
.	TRBJ2-3	TRBV19	few	TGTGCCAGTAGCGACACTGGTTTTCGCACAGATACGCAGTATTTT	CASSDTGFRTDTQYF
TRBD2	TRBJ2-3	TRBV24-1	.	TGTGCCACCAGTGATCATCTAGCGGGGAGCCGTACAGATACGCAGTATTTT	CATSDHLAGSRTDTQYF
TRBD1	TRBJ2-7	TRBV2	once	TGTGCCAGCATGCCCGGGACAGGGCCACACGAGCAGTACTTC	CASMPGTGPHEQYF
TRBD2	TRBJ2-3	TRBV16	.	TGTGCCAGCAGCCAGCGGGGGAGCACAGATACGCAGTATTTT	CASSQRGSTDTQYF
.	TRBJ1-1	TRBV5-1	.	TGCGCCAGCAGCGGTGGAGGGCCGAGCACTGAAGCTTTCTTT	CASSGGGPSTEAFF
TRBD1	TRBJ2-7	TRBV28	.	TGTGCCAGCAGGGACCCGGGACAGGGGCGGTACGAGCAGTACTTC	CASRDPGQGRYEQYF
TRBD1	TRBJ2-5	TRBV19	.	TGTGCCAGTAGTATAGATCGACAGGGGGCGGGTGAGACCCAGTACTTC	CASSIDRQGAGETQYF
TRBD2	TRBJ2-1	TRBV24-1	.	TGTGCCACCAGTGATTTAGGTCTAGCGGGAGCATTTGAGCAGTTCTTC	CATSDLGLAGAFEQFF
TRBD1	TRBJ2-3	TRBV9	.	TGTGCCAGCAGCGATCGGATAGGGACAGGGGGTTTCACAGATACGCAGTATTTT	CASSDRIGTGGFTDTQYF
TRBD1	TRBJ2-1	TRBV24-1	.	TGTGCCACCAGTGATTCGATAGGGACAGGGTCACACAATGAGCAGTTCTTC	CATSDSIGTGSHNEQFF
TRBD2	TRBJ2-7	TRBV7-9	.	TGTGCCAGCAGCCCGCGGGGGAGCAGTGGAGATTTCTACGAGCAGTACTTC	CASSPRGSSGDFYEQYF
TRBD1	TRBJ1-1	TRBV2	.	TGTGCCAGCAGTGGAGCCTTGACAGGGCGGACTGAAGCTTTCTTT	CASSGALTGRTEAFF
.	TRBJ1-6	TRBV2	.	TGTGCCAGCAGTGTGGAACAGCATAATAATTCACCCCTCCACTTT	CASSVEQHNNSPLHF
.	TRBJ1-2	TRBV25-1	.	TGTGCCAGCAGTGAATATAAGACAGAGGTCTATGGCTACACCTTC	CASSEYKTEVYGYTF
TRBD1	TRBJ1-4	TRBV6-5	.	TGTGCCAGCAGTTTCGAACAGGGGGTCGGGGAAAAACTGTTTTTT	CASSFEQGVGEKLFF
TRBD2	TRBJ2-7	TRBV15	.	TGTGCCACCAGCAGAGGAGGCGGGAGGGCCAGTCCCTCCTACGAGCAGTACTTC	CATSRGGGRASPSYEQYF
TRBD1	TRBJ1-1	TRBV11-2	.	TGTGCCAGCAGCTCCCTAGACAGGGGCACTGAAGCTTTCTTT	CASSSLDRGTEAFF
.	TRBJ2-3	TRBV5-4	.	TGTGCCAGCAGCTTGTTTGGCCAGGCAGAAGATACGCAGTATTTT	CASSLFGQAEDTQYF
TRBD1	TRBJ1-6	TRBV15	.	TGTGCCACCAGCCAGGGCAGGGGGCGAAATTCACCCCTCCACTTT	CATSQGRGRNSPLHF
TRBD1	TRBJ1-4	TRBV28	few	TGTGCCAGCACTCGGACAGGGGCTAATAATGAAAAACTGTTTTTT	CASTRTGANNEKLFF
.	TRBJ1-5	TRBV19	.	TGTGCCAGTATCGGGGGAAATCAGCCCCAGCATTTT	CASIGGNQPQHF
.	TRBJ2-1	TRBV29-1	.	TGCAGCGTACAGGGTCTCTATGAGCAGTTCTTC	CSVQGLYEQFF
.	TRBJ1-2	TRBV12-3/TRBV12-4	.	TGTGCCAGCGCCCCGGGGGGAAGCTATGGCTACACCTTC	CASAPGGSYGYTF
TRBD2	TRBJ2-1	TRBV18	.	TGTGCCAGCTCACCAGCGGGGGGGGGCGGCAATGAGCAGTTCTTC	CASSPAGGGGNEQFF